This TCR beta chain comes out of a study of T-cell memory formation after mild COVID-19. Study-level points and caveats: Clones that contracted from day 15 to 85 had balanced CD4/CD8; later expanders were CD4+ biased. Memory cells collected pre-infection included some clones that later responded, suggesting cross-reactive memory joined. Contracting CD4+ clones lay largely in CM and EM, with CD8+ ones residing in EMRA.

This clonotype appeared a few times. The antigen is unknown. Employing constant-segment primers, 5'RACE generated TCR alpha and TCR beta cDNA libraries bearing sample barcodes and UMIs. In TCRdb, the 5' RACE reads were re-called with MiXCR into one record per CDR3 protein. The profile shows 450,000 to 650,000 distinct CDR3 sequences, around 17% of them singletons. The V gene's germline CDR1 is DFQATT and CDR2 SNEGSKA (reference sequence). This CDR3 has 13 amino acids. V shed 5 bases and J 2 bases; nucleotides not matched to a gene: 6. The chain recombines TRBV20-1 with TRBJ2-7; 7 positions match TRBD1. The receptor's source is an adult woman who had mild COVID-19 (a few samples of this study predate the infection). Cell type and time point are not known. Sequencing was performed on PBMCs or a T cell subset sorted from them (not recorded which). Here the CDR3 DNA reads TGCAGTGCTCCTGACAGGGTTGCCTACGAGCAGTACTTC. It translates to CSAPDRVAYEQYF.